Sequencing of this T cell receptor (beta chain) was carried out in a study of CD8+ T cells in alopecia areata. Study-wide background: Treated patients were scored for severity by percent of scalp affected.

Sequencing relied on a cDNA template that was reverse transcribed from extracted RNA. Data came from immunoSEQ multiplex PCR; TCRdb stores just in-frame clones and leaves some out. The sample carries about 210,000 clones, about two fifths recorded once. Specified treatment: oral pan-JAK inhibitor, 5-10 mg twice daily. Cell sorting was applied to PBMCs, and CD4+ and CD8+ T cells were collected. On this clone itself: The target antigen is unknown.

Germline lookup yields CDR1 LGHNA and CDR2 YNFKEQ. There are 16 residues in the CDR3. V lost 5 bases and J lost 3, with 20 bases in between. Study findings and constraints: Scalp clonality, along with expanded CD8+ clones among the top 100, was significantly decreased by tofacitinib.

The receptor was isolated from a human donor with alopecia areata. Sequenced here: CD4+ T cells sorted from blood, sampled between weeks 30 and 35, from a patient treated with tofacitinib. The rearrangement uses TRBV4-2 and TRBJ2-7; D is perhaps TRBD2 (7 bases). CDR3 sequence: CASSSMRGRAYYEQYF. The CDR3 coding sequence is TGTGCCAGCAGCTCCATGAGGGGGAGGGCTTACTACGAGCAGTACTTC.